Below, 16 T cell receptor beta chains from the same sample are listed, as sequenced in a study of cytomegalovirus exposure and HLA in healthy donors. The PCR employed 60 Vbeta primers together with 13 Jbeta primers. Data came from immunoSEQ multiplex PCR; TCRdb stores just in-frame clones and leaves some out. This sample has about 130,000 clones, with 83% found just once. The sample was PBMCs. Every receptor here comes from a woman aged 40 to 50 in good health and CMV-seropositive.

The chain combines TRBV28 with TRBJ2-1; TRBD2 aligns across 9 bases. V lost 7 bases to trimming and J lost 6 bases; unmatched junction nucleotides: 7. This CDR3 region has 14 residues. The germline gives CDR1 MDHEN, CDR2 SYDVKM. The CDR3, as DNA: TGTGCCAGCATCTTCAGCGGGAGGTGCAATGAGCAGTTCTTC. This gives the protein CASIFSGRCNEQFF. The entire variable domain, with the rest obtained from reference TRBV28 and TRBJ2-1, is as follows: DVKVTQSSRYLVKRTGEKVFLECVQDMDHENMFWYRQDPGLGLRLIYFSYDVKMKEKGDIPEGYSVSREKKERFSLILESASTNQTSMYLCASIFSGRCNEQFFGPGTRLTVL.

This clone was found once. V and J are TRBV27 and TRBJ2-5, with D uncertain. The end of the DNA aligns better with TRBJ2-7, so the J call may be wrong. The germline CDR1 and CDR2 sequences are MNHEY and SMNVEV (reference sequence). This CDR3 spans 13 amino acids. The CDR3 region is CASSLSDAYEQYF. The CDR3, as DNA: TGTGCCAGCAGTTTATCTGATGCCTACGAGCAGTACTTC.

The J gene is TRBJ1-5, the V gene TRBV2; D not certain. CDR1 SNHLY and CDR2 FYNNEI come from the germline V gene. Trimming stripped 6 bases from V and 1 base from J, with 4 bases between. The CDR3 sequence is 12 residues long. CDR3: CASRQSNQPQHF. In DNA, the CDR3 is TGTGCCAGCAGGCAGAGCAATCAGCCCCAGCATTTT.

V is TRBV5-1 and J is TRBJ2-1; tentatively, D is TRBD1 (5 bases). This CDR3 contains 13 residues. V was cut by 4 bases and J by 6 bases, with 11 bases left in between. In germline, CDR1 is SGHRS, CDR2 YFSETQ. CDR3 bases: TGCGCCAGCAGCGAAGGAACAGGCAATGAGCAGTTCTTC. Its translation is CASSEGTGNEQFF. Filled out from reference TRBV5-1 and TRBJ2-1, the complete variable domain reads KAGVTQTPRYLIKTRGQQVTLSCSPISGHRSVSWYQQTPGQGLQFLFEYFSETQRNKGNFPGRFSGRQFSNSRSEMNVSTLELGDSALYLCASSEGTGNEQFFGPGTRLTVL.

This chain links TRBV2 with TRBJ2-6; 11 bases align to TRBD1. Germline CDR1 reads SNHLY; CDR2 reads FYNNEI. Trimming removed 6 bases from V and 2 bases from J; junction bases left unmatched: 0. The CDR3 contains 15 residues. CDR3 sequence (DNA): TGTGCCAGCAGGGACAGGGGGCCTGGGGCCAACGTCCTGACTTTC. The encoded protein is CASRDRGPGANVLTF.

The chain employs TRBV7-2 and TRBJ2-7, with 11 bases that match TRBD2. Germline values: CDR1 SGHTA, CDR2 FQGNSA. The V segment lost 1 base and the J segment 6 bases; nucleotides outside the gene matches: 8. This CDR3 region has 16 residues. The CDR3 DNA sequence: TGTGCCAGCAGCTTAGTAGGTAGCGGGAGGGGGCGCGAGCAGTACTTC. Translated: CASSLVGSGRGREQYF.

V gene TRBV7-9 combines with J gene TRBJ1-1, with D perhaps matching TRBD1 (5 bases). This CDR3 spans 15 amino acids. CDR1 SEHNR and CDR2 FQNEAQ come from the germline V gene (reference sequence). Trimming removed 8 bases at V and 0 bases at J, with 16 bases between. Written as DNA, the CDR3 is TGTGCCAGCTCCCCTCTGGGCAGGGTGAACACTGAAGCTTTCTTT. Translating it yields CASSPLGRVNTEAFF.

This chain links TRBV27 with TRBJ1-5; D is ambiguous. Germline-derived CDR1 and CDR2 are MNHEY and SMNVEV (reference sequence). Trimming took off 3 bases at V and 1 base at J, with 7 bases between the two ends. The CDR3 contains 14 residues. DNA for the CDR3: TGTGCCAGCAGTTTGACCGGGAGCAATCAGCCCCAGCATTTT. This translates into CASSLTGSNQPQHF.

This clone occurred once. The J gene is TRBJ2-7, the V gene TRBV6-1; unclear D gene. Deletions cut 4 bases from V and 0 bases from J, with 10 bases between. Germline V gene sequence: CDR1 MNHNS, CDR2 SASEGT. The CDR3 has 14 residues. The CDR3 reads CASSVGRLSYEQYF. The DNA for the CDR3 is TGTGCCAGCAGTGTCGGCAGGCTCTCCTACGAGCAGTACTTC.

This clone was counted a few times. The chain links TRBV19 to TRBJ2-2, with D maybe TRBD2 (5 bases). Trimming pared 6 bases from V and 2 bases from J, leaving 16 bases between. CDR3 length equals 16 residues. The germline CDR1 and CDR2 sequences are LNHDA and SQIVND (reference sequence). DNA of the CDR3: TGTGCCAGTAGGGAGGTCTCGCGGGCCAACACCGGGGAGCTGTTTTTT. Protein sequence: CASREVSRANTGELFF.

The chain links TRBV5-5 to TRBJ2-7, with 9 bases that match TRBD1. The CDR3 has 13 amino acids. V was pared by 6 bases and J by 5 bases, with 6 bases of the junction left unmatched. Germline CDR1 reads SGHKS; CDR2 reads YYEKEE (reference sequence). The CDR3: CASTGQGFDEQYF. CDR3 sequence (DNA): TGTGCCAGCACAGGACAGGGGTTCGACGAGCAGTACTTC.

The J gene is TRBJ2-1, the V gene TRBV7-9; TRBD1 matches at 9 bases. Germline lookup yields CDR1 SEHNR and CDR2 FQNEAQ (reference sequence). The CDR3 is made up of 16 amino acids. Trimming took 7 bases from V and 4 from J; bases not matched to a gene: 11. The CDR3 loop is CASNSDGTGIYNEQFF. CDR3 nucleotides: TGTGCCAGCAACTCGGACGGGACAGGGATATACAATGAGCAGTTCTTC.

The chain carries TRBV7-9 and TRBJ2-5; 7 bases fit TRBD1. This CDR3 spans 13 amino acids. Losses at the gene ends were 5 bases for V and 1 base for J; bases not matched to a gene: 1. Germline-derived CDR1 and CDR2 are SEHNR and FQNEAQ (reference sequence). The CDR3 DNA sequence: TGTGCCAGCAGCCGGGACAGCCAAGAGACCCAGTACTTC. Translating gives CASSRDSQETQYF. Full variable domain (outside the CDR3, taken from reference TRBV7-9 and TRBJ2-5): DTGVSQNPRHKITKRGQNVTFRCDPISEHNRLYWYRQTLGQGPEFLTYFQNEAQLEKSRLLSDRFSAERPKGSFSTLEIQRTEQGDSAMYLCASSRDSQETQYFGPGTRLLVL.

This chain joins TRBV28 and TRBJ2-1; TRBD2 aligns across 7 bases. The V gene's germline CDR1 is MDHEN and CDR2 SYDVKM. The CDR3 sequence is 16 residues long. J lost 1 base, V lost 6 bases, and 9 bases had no gene match. The CDR3 spells CASRTYGRKSYNEQFF. Here the CDR3 DNA reads TGTGCCAGCAGGACTTACGGGAGGAAATCCTACAATGAGCAGTTCTTC. The full variable domain, completed using reference TRBV28 and TRBJ2-1, is DVKVTQSSRYLVKRTGEKVFLECVQDMDHENMFWYRQDPGLGLRLIYFSYDVKMKEKGDIPEGYSVSREKKERFSLILESASTNQTSMYLCASRTYGRKSYNEQFFGPGTRLTVL.

This clone was recorded once. The chain couples TRBV7-9 to TRBJ2-3, with 9 positions matching TRBD1. CDR3 size: 17 residues. V shed 5 bases, J shed 1 base, and the junction held 10 bases outside the gene matches. CDR1 SEHNR and CDR2 FQNEAQ come from the germline V gene (reference sequence). The CDR3 is CASSKAWRDRGTDTQYF. The CDR3 DNA sequence: TGTGCCAGCAGCAAAGCCTGGAGGGACAGGGGCACAGATACGCAGTATTTT.

This chain uses TRBV11-2 with TRBJ2-7; TRBD1 aligns across 9 bases. The CDR3 loop spans 15 amino acids. With 0 bases clipped from V and 4 bases from J, the junction kept 4 bases outside the gene matches. In germline, CDR1 is SGHAT, CDR2 FQNNGV. CDR3 in DNA: TGTGCCAGCAGCTTAGACCGGACAGGGGTGTACGAGCAGTACTTC. Translated, it gives CASSLDRTGVYEQYF.